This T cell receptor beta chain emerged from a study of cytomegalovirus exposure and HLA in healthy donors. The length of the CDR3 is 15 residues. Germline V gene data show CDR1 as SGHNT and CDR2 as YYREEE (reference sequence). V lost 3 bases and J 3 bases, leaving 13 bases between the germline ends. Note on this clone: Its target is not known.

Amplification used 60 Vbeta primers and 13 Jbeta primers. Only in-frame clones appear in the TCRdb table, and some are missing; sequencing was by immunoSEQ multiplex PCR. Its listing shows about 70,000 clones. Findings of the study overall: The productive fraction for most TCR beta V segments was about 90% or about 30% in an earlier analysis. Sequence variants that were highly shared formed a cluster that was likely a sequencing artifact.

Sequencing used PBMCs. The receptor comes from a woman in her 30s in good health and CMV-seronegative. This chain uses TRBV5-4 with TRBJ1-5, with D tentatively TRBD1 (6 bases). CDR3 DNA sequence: TGTGCCAGCAGCTACCGCCGGGACAACAATCAGCCCCAGCATTTT. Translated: CASSYRRDNNQPQHF.